The rows below give T cell receptor beta chains drawn from one sample of a study of CD8 T cells in Susac syndrome. TCRdb recomputed calls from the immunoSEQ multiplex PCR reads with MiXCR, one row per CDR3 protein. There are about 240,000 distinct CDR3 sequences in the sample; about 96% occur only once, and approximately 0.1% lies in the top ten. The sequenced sample consisted of CD4+ T cells from PBMCs. The receptors here all came from a human donor with Susac syndrome. CDR3s include the opening cysteine and the closing phenylalanine or tryptophan. The D gene is left open where the match is weak. Some rows mark clone size as missing; the rest say once, few, many or name a class of expanded clone.

V gene: TRBV30; clone size: -; D gene: -; J gene: TRBJ2-7; CDR3 protein: CAWSLGQAYEQYF; CDR3 DNA: TGTGCCTGGAGTTTGGGGCAGGCCTACGAGCAGTACTTC
V gene: TRBV14; clone size: -; D gene: -; J gene: TRBJ1-1; CDR3 protein: CASSRTDKTLMNTEAFF; CDR3 DNA: TGTGCCAGCAGCCGAACGGACAAAACCCTTATGAACACTGAAGCTTTCTTT
V gene: TRBV11-2; clone size: -; D gene: -; J gene: TRBJ1-2; CDR3 protein: CASSLAAGSGYTF; CDR3 DNA: TGTGCCAGCAGCTTAGCGGCAGGGAGCGGCTACACCTTC
V gene: TRBV6-1; clone size: -; D gene: TRBD2; J gene: TRBJ2-7; CDR3 protein: CASSVRGVYEQYF; CDR3 DNA: TGTGCCAGCAGTGTCCGGGGGGTCTACGAGCAGTACTTC
V gene: TRBV7-8; clone size: -; D gene: -; J gene: TRBJ2-4; CDR3 protein: CASSQAGLAKNIQYF; CDR3 DNA: TGTGCCAGCAGCCAGGCAGGACTAGCCAAAAACATTCAGTACTTC
V gene: TRBV30; clone size: once; D gene: TRBD1; J gene: TRBJ1-2; CDR3 protein: CAWSNRGGYTF; CDR3 DNA: TGTGCCTGGAGTAACAGGGGCGGCTACACCTTC
V gene: TRBV5-1; clone size: -; D gene: -; J gene: TRBJ2-7; CDR3 protein: CASSMALGGEQYF; CDR3 DNA: TGCGCCAGCAGCATGGCCCTCGGGGGTGAGCAGTACTTC
V gene: TRBV12-5; clone size: -; D gene: -; J gene: TRBJ2-6; CDR3 protein: CASALRVSGANVLTF; CDR3 DNA: TGTGCTAGTGCCTTGCGGGTCTCTGGGGCCAACGTCCTGACTTTC
V gene: TRBV12-3/TRBV12-4; clone size: -; D gene: TRBD2; J gene: TRBJ2-7; CDR3 protein: CASSHSSGRVYEQYF; CDR3 DNA: TGTGCCAGCAGTCATTCTAGCGGGAGAGTCTACGAGCAGTACTTC
V gene: TRBV3-1; clone size: -; D gene: -; J gene: TRBJ2-5; CDR3 protein: CASSGRADLGETQYF; CDR3 DNA: TGTGCCAGCTCCGGACGCGCGGACCTCGGGGAGACCCAGTACTTC
V gene: TRBV5-1; clone size: -; D gene: -; J gene: TRBJ1-2; CDR3 protein: CASSDPGAGYTF; CDR3 DNA: TGCGCCAGCAGCGACCCCGGGGCTGGCTACACCTTC
V gene: TRBV20-1; clone size: -; D gene: -; J gene: TRBJ1-5; CDR3 protein: CSAAGHSNQPQHF; CDR3 DNA: TGCAGTGCTGCAGGGCATAGCAATCAGCCCCAGCATTTT
V gene: TRBV7-2; clone size: -; D gene: TRBD2; J gene: TRBJ2-1; CDR3 protein: CASSFRGREYNEQFF; CDR3 DNA: TGTGCCAGCAGCTTCCGAGGGCGGGAGTACAATGAGCAGTTCTTC
V gene: TRBV29-1; clone size: -; D gene: TRBD2; J gene: TRBJ2-5; CDR3 protein: CSATRGGSGMTGETQYF; CDR3 DNA: TGCAGCGCTACTCGTGGGGGTAGCGGGATGACGGGAGAGACCCAGTACTTC
V gene: TRBV4-1; clone size: -; D gene: TRBD1; J gene: TRBJ1-2; CDR3 protein: CASSQRGQGGRGYGYTF; CDR3 DNA: TGCGCCAGCAGCCAGAGGGGACAGGGCGGGCGTGGCTATGGCTACACCTTC
V gene: TRBV12-3/TRBV12-4; clone size: -; D gene: -; J gene: TRBJ1-5; CDR3 protein: CASSFWGGAVEQPQHF; CDR3 DNA: TGTGCCAGCAGTTTTTGGGGCGGTGCGGTTGAACAGCCCCAGCATTTT
V gene: TRBV7-8; clone size: -; D gene: -; J gene: TRBJ1-1; CDR3 protein: CASSLSRGRTEAFF; CDR3 DNA: TGTGCCAGCAGCTTGAGTAGGGGTAGGACTGAAGCTTTCTTT
V gene: TRBV20-1; clone size: -; D gene: -; J gene: TRBJ2-7; CDR3 protein: CSARDSGGFTYEQYF; CDR3 DNA: TGCAGTGCTAGAGATAGTGGCGGATTCACCTACGAGCAGTACTTC
V gene: TRBV7-9; clone size: -; D gene: TRBD1; J gene: TRBJ1-1; CDR3 protein: CASSPSTGRGAEAFF; CDR3 DNA: TGTGCCAGCAGCCCATCGACAGGGCGGGGAGCTGAAGCTTTCTTT
V gene: TRBV12-3/TRBV12-4; clone size: -; D gene: -; J gene: TRBJ1-5; CDR3 protein: CASTPSTGGQPQHF; CDR3 DNA: TGTGCCAGCACCCCTTCGACAGGCGGGCAGCCCCAGCATTTT
V gene: TRBV7-8; clone size: -; D gene: TRBD2; J gene: TRBJ2-1; CDR3 protein: CASTKGRTGTRNEQFF; CDR3 DNA: TGTGCCAGCACCAAAGGACGAACCGGGACTAGGAATGAGCAGTTCTTC
V gene: TRBV4-2; clone size: once; D gene: -; J gene: TRBJ2-7; CDR3 protein: CASSQEGRLHGQYF; CDR3 DNA: TGTGCCAGCAGCCAAGAAGGCAGACTCCACGGGCAGTACTTC
V gene: TRBV25-1; clone size: -; D gene: -; J gene: TRBJ1-4; CDR3 protein: CASTPPPGRAEKLFF; CDR3 DNA: TGTGCCAGCACTCCTCCCCCGGGGCGAGCTGAAAAACTGTTTTTT
V gene: TRBV29-1; clone size: -; D gene: -; J gene: TRBJ1-1; CDR3 protein: CSVKQGTPNTEAFF; CDR3 DNA: TGCAGCGTCAAGCAGGGGACTCCGAACACTGAAGCTTTCTTT
V gene: TRBV12-3/TRBV12-4; clone size: once; D gene: -; J gene: TRBJ1-4; CDR3 protein: CASSSHDEKLFF; CDR3 DNA: TGTGCCAGCAGTTCCCACGATGAAAAACTGTTTTTT
V gene: TRBV7-9; clone size: once; D gene: -; J gene: TRBJ2-7; CDR3 protein: CASSLTLGEQYF; CDR3 DNA: TGTGCCAGCAGCTTAACTCTGGGGGAGCAGTACTTC
V gene: TRBV4-2; clone size: -; D gene: -; J gene: TRBJ2-3; CDR3 protein: CASRNGDTQYF; CDR3 DNA: TGTGCCAGCAGAAACGGAGATACGCAGTATTTT
V gene: TRBV30; clone size: -; D gene: -; J gene: TRBJ2-3; CDR3 protein: CAWSRGGDTQYF; CDR3 DNA: TGTGCCTGGAGTAGGGGGGGCGATACGCAGTATTTT
V gene: TRBV3-1; clone size: -; D gene: TRBD1; J gene: TRBJ1-2; CDR3 protein: CASSQDMTGGSYGYTF; CDR3 DNA: TGTGCCAGCAGCCAAGATATGACAGGGGGCTCCTATGGCTACACCTTC
V gene: TRBV20-1; clone size: -; D gene: -; J gene: TRBJ1-1; CDR3 protein: CSAIKGTKDQAFF; CDR3 DNA: TGCAGTGCTATTAAGGGGACCAAAGATCAAGCTTTCTTT
V gene: TRBV20-1; clone size: -; D gene: -; J gene: TRBJ2-7; CDR3 protein: CSAPPQRRGRQYF; CDR3 DNA: TGCAGTGCCCCCCCCCAGCGGAGGGGTCGGCAGTACTTC
V gene: TRBV29-1; clone size: -; D gene: -; J gene: TRBJ2-2; CDR3 protein: CSVVGHKNTGELFF; CDR3 DNA: TGCAGCGTTGTGGGGCACAAGAACACCGGGGAGCTGTTTTTT
V gene: TRBV9; clone size: -; D gene: -; J gene: TRBJ2-1; CDR3 protein: CASSVVAGAHYNEQFF; CDR3 DNA: TGTGCCAGCAGCGTAGTGGCCGGAGCGCACTACAATGAGCAGTTCTTC